Each of the 16 T cell receptor beta chains below was sequenced from the same sample in a study of T cells after yellow fever vaccination. TCRdb recomputed calls from the 5' RACE reads with MiXCR, one row per CDR3 protein. The data contain roughly 300,000 distinct CDR3 sequences, approximately 8% of them seen just once; the ten biggest clones take up approximately 15%. The sample here was PBMCs, taken more than 35 days after the first yellow fever vaccination. The receptors come from a man younger than 35 who received the YFV17D yellow fever vaccine.

The CDR3 DNA is TGTGCCAGCACCATAGGCGAGACACGGAGATACAATGAGCAGTTCTTC. Translating it yields CASTIGETRRYNEQFF. This rearrangement joins TRBV2 to TRBJ2-1; no definite D call. V was trimmed by 7 bases and J by 4 bases, leaving 20 bases between them. The germline CDR1 and CDR2 sequences are SNHLY and FYNNEI. This CDR3 is 16 amino acids long.

The V call is TRBV11-2, the J call TRBJ1-5; no clear D gene. The CDR3 is 15 amino acids. From germline, CDR1 is SGHAT and CDR2 FQNNGV. V was cut by 5 bases and J by 5 bases, with 16 bases left in between. The CDR3 is CASSPGGLADQPQHF. The CDR3 DNA is TGTGCCAGCAGCCCGGGCGGCTTGGCCGATCAGCCCCAGCATTTT.

This clonotype was seen a few times. The rearrangement uses TRBV4-2 and TRBJ2-7; weak D call: TRBD1 (6 bases). CDR1 and CDR2 (germline): LGHNA, YNFKEQ. CDR3 length: 13 residues. The ends were cut back, 8 bases at V and 1 base at J, with 12 bases in the middle. CDR3 sequence (DNA): TGTGCCAGCGGCGCTACAGGGTCCTACGAGCAGTACTTC. Translated, it gives CASGATGSYEQYF.

A few counts support this clonotype. The CDR3: CASSLVAGTPQLSDEQYF. CDR3 DNA sequence: TGCGCCAGCAGCTTGGTGGCCGGGACACCGCAACTGTCTGACGAGCAGTACTTC. This chain uses TRBV5-1 with TRBJ2-7; TRBD1 might be the D (6 bases). This CDR3 is built from 18 residues. The germline V gene has CDR1 SGHRS and CDR2 YFSETQ. The V end lost 0 bases, the J end lost 5 bases, and 24 bases lay between the germline ends.

The rearrangement uses TRBV12-3 or TRBV12-4 and TRBJ2-3; D is possibly TRBD2 (6 bases). V gave up 5 bases and J gave up 0 bases, with 18 bases separating them. The CDR3 runs 17 residues. Here the CDR3 DNA reads TGTGCCAGCAGTGCCTCCCAGGCAGGGACTAGCACAGATACGCAGTATTTT. The encoded protein is CASSASQAGTSTDTQYF.

This chain uses TRBV27 with TRBJ1-1; 8 bases fit TRBD1. There are 17 residues in the CDR3. V shed 1 base, J shed 3 bases, and the junction held 10 bases outside the gene matches. CDR1 and CDR2 from the germline V gene are MNHEY and SMNVEV (reference sequence). CDR3 coding DNA: TGTGCCAGCAGTTTATGCAGGGGGCGGGCTTGGGACACTGAAGCTTTCTTT. Protein product: CASSLCRGRAWDTEAFF.

Notes on this clonotype: With a much larger clone just one base away, this may be a read error. The chain couples TRBV12-3 or TRBV12-4 to TRBJ2-5; either TRBD1 or TRBD2 may supply D (5 bases each). V lost 5 bases and J lost 3, with 13 bases in between. This CDR3 region has 14 residues. CDR3 protein: CASSPREGKETQYF. CDR3 DNA: TGTGCCAGCAGTCCCAGAGAGGGGAAAGAGACCCAGTACTTC.

This clonotype was seen a few times. The chain couples TRBV20-1 to TRBJ2-2, with D perhaps TRBD2 (6 bases). Trimming stripped 6 bases from V and 3 bases from J, with 14 bases between. The length of the CDR3 is 14 residues. CDR1 is DFQATT and CDR2 is SNEGSKA in the germline V gene (reference sequence). CDR3 loop: CSARTITDTGELFF. The CDR3 DNA reads TGCAGTGCCAGGACTATCACGGACACCGGGGAGCTGTTTTTT.

This clonotype showed up just a few times. The V gene is TRBV4-1, the J gene TRBJ2-4, with D perhaps TRBD1 (6 bases). The V end lost 1 base, the J end lost 7 bases, and 20 bases lay between the germline ends. Germline loops: CDR1 MGHRA, CDR2 YSYEKL. The CDR3 is made up of 17 amino acids. In nucleotides, the CDR3 is TGCGCCAGCAGCCAAGGACAGGCACGGGGAATAGGGAACATTCAGTACTTC. It yields the protein CASSQGQARGIGNIQYF.

The chain carries TRBV6-1 and TRBJ1-5; D uncertain. The germline V gene encodes CDR1 MNHNS and CDR2 SASEGT. This CDR3 has 11 residues. Deletions cut 6 bases from V and 4 bases from J, with 4 bases between. The CDR3 loop is CASRDNQPQHF. The CDR3 DNA is TGTGCCAGCAGGGATAATCAGCCCCAGCATTTT.

This clonotype has just a few counts. The chain joins TRBV6-5 to TRBJ2-1; D is ambiguous. This CDR3 is built from 14 residues. Germline CDR1 is MNHEY and CDR2 is SVGAGI. V was trimmed by 0 bases and J by 8 bases, leaving 11 bases between them. CDR3 bases: TGTGCCAGCAGTTACTCGGTTCTTTTTTATGAGCAGTTCTTC. This gives the protein CASSYSVLFYEQFF.

This clonotype was picked up many times. The gene calls are TRBV2 and TRBJ2-3; D remains ambiguous. V lost 5 bases and J lost 2, with 11 bases in between. Germline V CDR1 and CDR2: SNHLY, FYNNEI. This CDR3 comprises 14 residues. In DNA form, the CDR3 reads TGTGCCAGCAGTTCCTTGCCCTCCACAGATACGCAGTATTTT. The encoded protein is CASSSLPSTDTQYF.

The CDR3 DNA reads TGTGCCATGAGCCCCGAGCTACGGCACAATGAGCAGTTCTTC. Encoded protein: CAMSPELRHNEQFF. The genes are TRBV5-6 and TRBJ2-1; D is ambiguous. Germline lookup yields CDR1 SGHDT and CDR2 YYEEEE. This CDR3 is 14 amino acids long. Trimming removed 9 bases from V and 5 bases from J, with 18 bases in between. Full variable domain (remainder filled in from reference TRBV5-6 and TRBJ2-1): DAGVTQSPTHLIKTRGQQVTLRCSPKSGHDTVSWYQQALGQGPQFIFQYYEEEERQRGNFPDRFSGHQFPNYSSELNVNALLLGDSALYLCAMSPELRHNEQFFGPGTRLTVL.

This clonotype appeared a few times. This chain joins TRBV15 and TRBJ1-5; D not resolved. The V and J ends lost 2 bases and 4 bases respectively, with 9 bases between them. The CDR3 is 14 amino acids. Germline V gene lookup returns CDR1 LNHNV and CDR2 YYDKDF (reference sequence). CDR3 nucleotide sequence: TGTGCCACCAGCAGACCCCCGGGGAATCAGCCCCAGCATTTT. Translation: CATSRPPGNQPQHF.

V is TRBV4-2 and J is TRBJ2-3; D unresolved. Germline values: CDR1 LGHNA, CDR2 YNFKEQ. V lost 7 bases, J lost 4 bases, and 12 bases lay in between. This CDR3 has 13 residues. The CDR3 loop is CASKTDTSDTQYF. CDR3 DNA: TGTGCCAGCAAAACGGATACATCAGATACGCAGTATTTT.

A note on this clonotype: A junction boundary mismatches the germline segment, possibly from a read error. The chain has TRBV6-6 and TRBJ2-5, with D perhaps TRBD1 (6 bases). This CDR3 has 11 residues. The germline V gene has CDR1 MNHNY and CDR2 SVGAGI (reference sequence). For the CDR3, the DNA is TGTGCCAGCAGTCCCCGGGACACGGAGTTCTTC. It encodes CASSPRDTEFF.